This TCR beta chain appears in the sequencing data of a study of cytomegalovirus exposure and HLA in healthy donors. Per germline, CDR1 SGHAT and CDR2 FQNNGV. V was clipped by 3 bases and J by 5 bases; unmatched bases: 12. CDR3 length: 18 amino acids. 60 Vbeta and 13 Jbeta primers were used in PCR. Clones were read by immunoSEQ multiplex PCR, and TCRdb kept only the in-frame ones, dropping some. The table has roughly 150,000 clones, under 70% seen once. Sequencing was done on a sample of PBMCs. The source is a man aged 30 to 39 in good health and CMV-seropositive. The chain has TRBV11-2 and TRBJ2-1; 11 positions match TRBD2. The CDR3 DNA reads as TGTGCCAGCAGCTTGGGGGTGCTAGCGGGAGGACAAAACAATGAGCAGTTCTTC. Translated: CASSLGVLAGGQNNEQFF.